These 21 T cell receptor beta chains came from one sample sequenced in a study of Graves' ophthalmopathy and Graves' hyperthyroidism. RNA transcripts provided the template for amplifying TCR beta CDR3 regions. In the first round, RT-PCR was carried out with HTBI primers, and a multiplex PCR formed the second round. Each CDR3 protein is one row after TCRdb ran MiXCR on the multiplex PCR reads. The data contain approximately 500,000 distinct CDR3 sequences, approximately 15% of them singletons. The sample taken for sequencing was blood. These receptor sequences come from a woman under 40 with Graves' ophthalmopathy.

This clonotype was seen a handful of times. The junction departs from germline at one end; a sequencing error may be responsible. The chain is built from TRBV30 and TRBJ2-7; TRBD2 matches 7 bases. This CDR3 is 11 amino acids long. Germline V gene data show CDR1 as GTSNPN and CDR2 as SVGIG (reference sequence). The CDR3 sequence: CAWSWLAEVNF. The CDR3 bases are TGTGCCTGGAGTTGGCTAGCGGAGGTTAACTTC.

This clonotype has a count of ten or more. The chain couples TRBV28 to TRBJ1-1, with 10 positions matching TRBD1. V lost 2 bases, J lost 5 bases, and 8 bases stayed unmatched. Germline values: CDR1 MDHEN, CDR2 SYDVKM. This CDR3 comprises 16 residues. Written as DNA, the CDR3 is TGTGCCAGCAGTTTAAGGGACAGGGGTCTTCCAACTGAAGCTTTCTTT. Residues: CASSLRDRGLPTEAFF.

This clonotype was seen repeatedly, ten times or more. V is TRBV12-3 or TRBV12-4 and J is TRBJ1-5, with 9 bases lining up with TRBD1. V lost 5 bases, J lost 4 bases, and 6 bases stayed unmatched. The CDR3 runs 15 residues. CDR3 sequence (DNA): TGTGCCAGCAGTCCCGAGGGGACAGGGAATCAGCCCCAGCATTTT. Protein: CASSPEGTGNQPQHF.

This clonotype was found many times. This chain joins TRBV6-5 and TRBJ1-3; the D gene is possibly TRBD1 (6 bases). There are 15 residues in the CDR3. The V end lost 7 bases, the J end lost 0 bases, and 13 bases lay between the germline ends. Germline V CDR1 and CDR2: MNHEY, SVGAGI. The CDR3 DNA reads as TGTGCCAGCACGACAGGAGAGGCCTCTGGAAACACCATATATTTT. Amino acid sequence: CASTTGEASGNTIYF.

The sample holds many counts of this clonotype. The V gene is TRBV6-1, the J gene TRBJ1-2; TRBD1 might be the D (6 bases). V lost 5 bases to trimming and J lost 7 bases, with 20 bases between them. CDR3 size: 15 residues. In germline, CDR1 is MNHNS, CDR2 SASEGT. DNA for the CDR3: TGTGCCAGCAGTCTAAACGACAGGCCGCTGTTTGGCTACACCTTC. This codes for CASSLNDRPLFGYTF.

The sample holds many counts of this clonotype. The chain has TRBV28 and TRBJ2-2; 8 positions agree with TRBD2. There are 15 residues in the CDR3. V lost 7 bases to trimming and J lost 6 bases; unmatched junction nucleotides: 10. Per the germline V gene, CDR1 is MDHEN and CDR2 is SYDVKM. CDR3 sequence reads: CASTPGGSGAGELFF. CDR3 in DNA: TGTGCCAGCACCCCGGGGGGTAGCGGGGCCGGGGAGCTGTTTTTT. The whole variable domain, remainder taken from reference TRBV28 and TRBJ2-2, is DVKVTQSSRYLVKRTGEKVFLECVQDMDHENMFWYRQDPGLGLRLIYFSYDVKMKEKGDIPEGYSVSREKKERFSLILESASTNQTSMYLCASTPGGSGAGELFFGEGSRLTVL.

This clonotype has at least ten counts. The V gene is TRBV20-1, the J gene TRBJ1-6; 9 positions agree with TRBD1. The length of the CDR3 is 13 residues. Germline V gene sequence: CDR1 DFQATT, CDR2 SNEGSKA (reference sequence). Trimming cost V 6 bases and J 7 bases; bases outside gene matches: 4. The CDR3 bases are TGCAGTGCCTGGGACAGGGCGAATTCACCCCTCCACTTT. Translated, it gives CSAWDRANSPLHF.

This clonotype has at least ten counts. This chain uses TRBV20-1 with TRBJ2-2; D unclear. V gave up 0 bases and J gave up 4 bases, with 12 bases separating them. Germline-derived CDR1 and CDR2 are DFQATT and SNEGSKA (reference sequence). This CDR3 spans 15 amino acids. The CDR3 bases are TGCAGTGCTAGAGATAAGGGTTGGGGCACCGGGGAGCTGTTTTTT. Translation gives CSARDKGWGTGELFF.

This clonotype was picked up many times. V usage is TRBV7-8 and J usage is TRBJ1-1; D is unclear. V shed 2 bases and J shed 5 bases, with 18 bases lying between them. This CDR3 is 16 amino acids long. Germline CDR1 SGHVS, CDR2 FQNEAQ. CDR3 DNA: TGTGCCAGCAGCTTACACCCCCCCAATACGGGGACTGAAGCTTTCTTT. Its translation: CASSLHPPNTGTEAFF.

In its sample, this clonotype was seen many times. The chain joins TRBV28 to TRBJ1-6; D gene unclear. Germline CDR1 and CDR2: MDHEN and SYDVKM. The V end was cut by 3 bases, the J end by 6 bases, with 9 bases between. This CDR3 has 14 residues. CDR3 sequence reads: CASSLSRANSPLHF. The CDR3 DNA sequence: TGTGCCAGCAGTTTGAGTAGAGCTAATTCACCCCTCCACTTT.

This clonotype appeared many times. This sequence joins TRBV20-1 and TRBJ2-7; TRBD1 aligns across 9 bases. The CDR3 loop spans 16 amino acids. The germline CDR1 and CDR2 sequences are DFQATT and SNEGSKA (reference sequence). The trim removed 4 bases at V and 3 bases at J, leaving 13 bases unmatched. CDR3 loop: CSATTPWGQGIYEQYF. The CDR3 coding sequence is TGCAGTGCTACGACCCCCTGGGGACAGGGAATCTACGAGCAGTACTTC.

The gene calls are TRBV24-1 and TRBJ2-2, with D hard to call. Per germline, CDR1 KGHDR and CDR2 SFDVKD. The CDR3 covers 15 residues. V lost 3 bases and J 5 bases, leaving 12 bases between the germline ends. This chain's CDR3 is CATSDLILQTGELFF. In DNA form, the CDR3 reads TGTGCCACCAGTGATCTTATACTACAAACCGGGGAGCTGTTTTTT.

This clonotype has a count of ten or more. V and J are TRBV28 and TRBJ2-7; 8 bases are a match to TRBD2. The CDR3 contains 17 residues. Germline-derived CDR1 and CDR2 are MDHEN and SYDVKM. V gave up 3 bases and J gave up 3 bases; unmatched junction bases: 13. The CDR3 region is CASSFGARRGASYEQYF. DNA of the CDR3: TGTGCCAGCAGTTTCGGGGCGCGGCGGGGGGCCAGCTACGAGCAGTACTTC.

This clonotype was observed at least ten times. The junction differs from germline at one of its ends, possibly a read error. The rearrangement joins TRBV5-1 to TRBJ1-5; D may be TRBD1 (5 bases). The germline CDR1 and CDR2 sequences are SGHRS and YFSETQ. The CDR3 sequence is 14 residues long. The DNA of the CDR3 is TGTGCCAGCAGTTCGGGGGATAGCAATCAGCCCCAGCATTTT. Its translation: CASSSGDSNQPQHF.

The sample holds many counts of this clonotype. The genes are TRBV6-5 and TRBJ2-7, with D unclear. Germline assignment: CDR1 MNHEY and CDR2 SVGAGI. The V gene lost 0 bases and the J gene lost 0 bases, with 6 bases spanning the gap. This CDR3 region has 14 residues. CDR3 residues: CASSYSDGSYEQYF. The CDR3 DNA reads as TGTGCCAGCAGTTACTCGGACGGCTCCTACGAGCAGTACTTC.

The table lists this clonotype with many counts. CDR3 nucleotides: TGTGCCAGTAGTCATGGACTAGCGAACTACGAGCAGTACTTC. Protein product: CASSHGLANYEQYF. This chain uses TRBV19 with TRBJ2-7; 9 bases line up with TRBD2. This CDR3 is 14 amino acids long. Germline CDR1 and CDR2: LNHDA and SQIVND (reference sequence). V was pared by 5 bases and J by 3 bases, with 5 bases of the junction left unmatched.

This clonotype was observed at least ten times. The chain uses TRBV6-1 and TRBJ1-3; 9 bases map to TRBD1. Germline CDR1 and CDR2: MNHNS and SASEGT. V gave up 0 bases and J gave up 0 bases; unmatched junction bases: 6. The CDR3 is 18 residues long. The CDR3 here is CASSEAGTGMSSGNTIYF. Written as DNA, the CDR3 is TGTGCCAGCAGTGAAGCGGGGACAGGGATGAGCTCTGGAAACACCATATATTTT.

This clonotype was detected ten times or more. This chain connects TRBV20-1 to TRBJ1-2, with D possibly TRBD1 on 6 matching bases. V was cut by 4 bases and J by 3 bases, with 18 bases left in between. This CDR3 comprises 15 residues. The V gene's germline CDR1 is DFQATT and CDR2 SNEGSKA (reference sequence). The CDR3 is CSATRSRGQDYGYTF. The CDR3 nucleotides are TGCAGTGCTACCCGGTCCCGGGGGCAGGACTATGGCTACACCTTC.

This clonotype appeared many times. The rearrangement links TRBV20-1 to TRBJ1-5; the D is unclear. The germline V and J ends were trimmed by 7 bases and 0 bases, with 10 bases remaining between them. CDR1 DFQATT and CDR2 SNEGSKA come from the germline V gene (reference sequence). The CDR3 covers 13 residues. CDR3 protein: CSGSRSSNQPQHF. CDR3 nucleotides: TGCAGTGGAAGTAGATCTAGCAATCAGCCCCAGCATTTT.

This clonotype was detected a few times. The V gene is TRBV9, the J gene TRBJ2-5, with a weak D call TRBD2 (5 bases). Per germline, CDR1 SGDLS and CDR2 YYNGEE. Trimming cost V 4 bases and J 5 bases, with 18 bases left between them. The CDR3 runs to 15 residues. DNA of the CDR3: TGTGCCAGCAGCCGTAAAGGACTGGGGATGGAGACCCAGTACTTC. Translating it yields CASSRKGLGMETQYF.

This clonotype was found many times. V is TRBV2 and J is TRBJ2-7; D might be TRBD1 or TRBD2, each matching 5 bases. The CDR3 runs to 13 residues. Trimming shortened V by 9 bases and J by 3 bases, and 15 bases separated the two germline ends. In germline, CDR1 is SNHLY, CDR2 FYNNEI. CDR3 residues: CARTGTDLYEQYF. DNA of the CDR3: TGTGCCAGAACCGGGACGGACCTCTACGAGCAGTACTTC. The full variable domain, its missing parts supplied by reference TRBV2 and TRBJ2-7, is EPEVTQTPSHQVTQMGQEVILRCVPISNHLYFYWYRQILGQKVEFLVSFYNNEISEKSEIFDDQFSVERPDGSNFTLKIRSTKLEDSAMYFCARTGTDLYEQYFGPGTRLTVT.